The T cell receptor beta chain described here comes from a study of blood T cell repertoires in COVID-19. Germline CDR1 and CDR2: MNHEY and SVGAGI. V trimming: 4 bases; J trimming: 2 bases; junction bases outside the gene matches: 2. CDR3 length: 15 residues. Using immunoSEQ multiplex PCR, the repertoire was profiled, and TCRdb retains in-frame clones only, with some absent. The sample records around 250,000 clones, more than 85% being singletons. The specimen sequenced was PBMCs or T cells enriched from blood (not recorded which). The clonotype comes from a woman in her forties or fifties who had recovered from COVID-19. The chain uses TRBV6-5 and TRBJ2-3; 11 bases align to TRBD2. The CDR3 sequence: CASSLAGGNTDTQYF. CDR3 nucleotides: TGTGCCAGCAGTTTAGCGGGAGGGAACACAGATACGCAGTATTTT.